This T cell receptor beta chain was identified in a study of OX40 agonist ivuxolimab in advanced cancers. Across the study: People in dose escalation had one of these cancers: hepatocellular carcinoma, melanoma, renal cell or head and neck cancer.

This table comes from immunoSEQ multiplex PCR, and its TCRdb copy is limited to in-frame clones, with some not included. The sample yields about 19,000 clones, roughly 87% seen once. Sampling of blood occurred at baseline, cycle 4 day 1, and cycle 7 day 1. The material sequenced was CD4+ or CD8+ T cells sorted from blood, taken in a trial of the OX40 agonist ivuxolimab. The TCR comes from an adult with an advanced solid tumor such as melanoma, head and neck, liver or kidney cancer.

The CDR3 DNA is TGTGCCAGCAGCTTATACCCGGGAACCTACGAGCAGTACTTC. Its protein product is CASSLYPGTYEQYF. V gene TRBV7-2 combines with J gene TRBJ2-7; a possible D gene is TRBD2 (5 bases). Germline CDR1 is SGHTA and CDR2 is FQGNSA. The CDR3 has 14 amino acids. V lost 2 bases and J lost 2, with 10 bases in between.